Following are 22 T cell receptor beta chains from one sample sequenced in a study of blood T cells in healthy people across ages. Using a J-beta primer mix together with a sample-barcoded 5' primer, a second PCR was run for roughly 6 to 12 cycles. One entry per CDR3 protein results from TCRdb running MiXCR on the 5' RACE reads. The table has hundreds of thousands of distinct CDR3 sequences, roughly 30% seen once; the top ten hold 15%. The source material was blood. These receptors all stem from a woman older than 75 in good health.

The sample holds a few counts of this clonotype. The genes are TRBV30 and TRBJ2-2; the match to TRBD1 covers 7 bases. The trim removed 7 bases at V and 4 bases at J, leaving 21 bases unmatched. Germline V gene lookup returns CDR1 GTSNPN and CDR2 SVGIG (reference sequence). The CDR3 loop spans 18 amino acids. Here the CDR3 reads CAYGALGRGFAVTGELFF. CDR3 nucleotides: TGTGCCTATGGAGCTTTGGGCAGGGGGTTCGCAGTCACCGGGGAGCTGTTTTTT.

The chain joins TRBV15 to TRBJ1-5, with D possibly being TRBD1 (6 bases). V dropped 5 bases and J dropped 7 bases, with 18 bases sitting between them. The CDR3 runs 15 residues. Germline V gene lookup returns CDR1 LNHNV and CDR2 YYDKDF (reference sequence). CDR3 loop: CATSPRGGAGQPQHF. The CDR3 DNA follows: TGTGCCACCAGCCCCCGGGGGGGGGCTGGGCAGCCCCAGCATTTT. The variable domain in full, completed from reference TRBV15 and TRBJ1-5, reads DAMVIQNPRYQVTQFGKPVTLSCSQTLNHNVMYWYQQKSSQAPKLLFHYYDKDFNNEADTPDNFQSRRPNTSFCFLDIRSPGLGDTAMYLCATSPRGGAGQPQHFGDGTRLSIL.

The CDR3 reads CASRAGTGPQPQHF. The CDR3 nucleotides read TGTGCCAGCAGGGCGGGGACAGGGCCTCAGCCCCAGCATTTT. The V and J genes are TRBV2 and TRBJ1-5; 9 positions agree with TRBD1. J was trimmed by 6 bases and V by 6 bases; bases with no gene match: 6. The CDR3 runs 14 residues. Per the germline V gene, CDR1 is SNHLY and CDR2 is FYNNEI.

This clonotype was found many times. The V and J genes are TRBV6-2 or TRBV6-3 and TRBJ2-3; D is possibly TRBD2 (7 bases). The CDR3 extends over 16 amino acids. Trimming removed 0 bases at V and 1 base at J, with 11 bases between. Germline-derived CDR1 and CDR2 are MNHEY and SVGEGT. The CDR3 sequence: CASSYSGGLRTDTQYF. DNA for the CDR3: TGTGCCAGCAGTTACTCCGGGGGGCTACGCACAGATACGCAGTATTTT.

This clonotype was observed a handful of times. This rearrangement joins TRBV30 to TRBJ1-2, with D possibly TRBD1 on 5 matching bases. The V gene's germline CDR1 is GTSNPN and CDR2 SVGIG (reference sequence). This CDR3 is 14 amino acids long. Trimming removed 4 bases at V and 8 bases at J, with 20 bases between. CDR3 protein: CAWIELVQRGGYTF. CDR3 bases: TGTGCCTGGATTGAGTTGGTACAAAGGGGCGGCTACACCTTC.

This clonotype was found once. The chain carries TRBV5-1 and TRBJ2-5; the match to TRBD1 covers 10 bases. V was clipped by 2 bases and J by 5 bases; unmatched bases: 6. Germline assignment: CDR1 SGHRS and CDR2 YFSETQ. This CDR3 spans 15 amino acids. The CDR3 is CASSFHGTGDETQYF. CDR3 bases: TGCGCCAGCAGCTTCCACGGGACAGGGGACGAGACCCAGTACTTC.

This clonotype was detected many times. The gene calls are TRBV21-1 and TRBJ2-3; the table's TRBD1 call for D was not verified on the DNA. TRBV21-1 is a pseudogene locus. This CDR3 region has 13 residues. The CDR3 protein is CASPGQGSDTQYF. As DNA, the CDR3 is TGTGCCAGCCCGGGACAGGGAAGTGATACGCAGTATTTT.

This clonotype was picked up many times. This chain connects TRBV6-5 to TRBJ2-5; D gene uncertain. The V gene lost 5 bases and the J gene lost 0 bases, with 13 bases spanning the gap. Germline CDR1 is MNHEY and CDR2 is SVGAGI. The CDR3 loop spans 15 amino acids. The CDR3 nucleotides are TGTGCCAGCAGTGGTCGCCGCGCAGACCAAGAGACCCAGTACTTC. Its translation is CASSGRRADQETQYF.

This clonotype showed up many times. The rearrangement links TRBV28 to TRBJ1-5; maybe TRBD1 (5 bases). The CDR3 is made up of 17 amino acids. Trimming shortened V by 3 bases and J by 0 bases, and 15 bases separated the two germline ends. The germline CDR1 and CDR2 sequences are MDHEN and SYDVKM. CDR3 DNA: TGTGCCAGCAGTTTTTCGGGGGTCGGACGTAGCAATCAGCCCCAGCATTTT. This gives the protein CASSFSGVGRSNQPQHF.

This clonotype has a count of ten or more. The rearrangement uses TRBV29-1 and TRBJ2-5; 7 bases agree with TRBD1. In germline, CDR1 is SQVTM, CDR2 ANQGSEA. The CDR3 has 12 residues. V shed 4 bases and J 5 bases; nucleotides not matched to a gene: 4. CDR3 sequence: CSVGGGGETQYF. CDR3 DNA sequence: TGCAGCGTTGGAGGGGGCGGGGAGACCCAGTACTTC.

The table lists this clonotype with many counts. The chain is built from TRBV4-3 and TRBJ1-4, with a tentative D call TRBD1 (6 bases). The germline V gene has CDR1 LGHNA and CDR2 YSLEER. Trimming pared 1 base from V and 3 bases from J, leaving 12 bases between. The CDR3 is 16 amino acids. CDR3 residues: CASSQGGQGANEKLFF. The CDR3 DNA is TGCGCCAGCAGCCAAGGGGGGCAGGGTGCTAATGAAAAACTGTTTTTT.

The gene calls are TRBV5-1 and TRBJ2-5; weak D call: TRBD2 (6 bases). Trimming removed 8 bases from V and 11 bases from J, with 22 bases in between. The CDR3 is 13 residues long. The germline CDR1 and CDR2 sequences are SGHRS and YFSETQ. The CDR3 region has the DNA TGCGCCAGTCGGGACTCTAGATCGTTCGCGCAGTACTTC. Its translation is CASRDSRSFAQYF. Supplemented by reference TRBV5-1 and TRBJ2-5, the full variable domain reads KAGVTQTPRYLIKTRGQQVTLSCSPISGHRSVSWYQQTPGQGLQFLFEYFSETQRNKGNFPGRFSGRQFSNSRSEMNVSTLELGDSALYLCASRDSRSFAQYFGPGTRLLVL.

This clonotype came up many times. The chain joins TRBV7-2 to TRBJ2-7; 7 positions agree with TRBD1. The V and J ends lost 5 bases and 0 bases, in that order; junction bases with no gene match: 10. Germline V gives CDR1 SGHTA, CDR2 FQGNSA. This CDR3 is 16 amino acids long. The CDR3 reads CASSPEGTAISYEQYF. Written as DNA, the CDR3 is TGTGCCAGCAGCCCTGAAGGGACAGCGATCTCCTACGAGCAGTACTTC.

This clonotype was observed many times. The gene calls are TRBV20-1 and TRBJ2-1, with D hard to call. Germline V gene lookup returns CDR1 DFQATT and CDR2 SNEGSKA (reference sequence). The CDR3 has 16 residues. V was cut by 3 bases and J by 0 bases, with 15 bases left in between. The CDR3 protein is CSASSIGVSSYNEQFF. The CDR3, as DNA: TGCAGTGCTAGTTCAATAGGAGTTAGCTCCTACAATGAGCAGTTCTTC.

The chain recombines TRBV20-1 with TRBJ1-5; D might be TRBD1 (5 bases). CDR3 size: 13 residues. V gave up 5 bases and J gave up 10 bases, with 18 bases separating them. The germline V gene has CDR1 DFQATT and CDR2 SNEGSKA (reference sequence). CDR3 DNA sequence: TGCAGTGCTGAGGGACTGCCCGGAGAACCCCAGCATTTT. Residues: CSAEGLPGEPQHF.

This clonotype showed up many times. The chain links TRBV20-1 to TRBJ1-1; tentatively, D is TRBD1 (5 bases). The CDR3 is 12 residues long. With 4 bases removed from V and 7 bases from J, the gap between germline ends came to 13 bases. Germline-derived CDR1 and CDR2 are DFQATT and SNEGSKA (reference sequence). The CDR3 DNA reads TGCAGTGCTATCGATTTGGGGCTTGAAGCTTTCTTT. Its translation is CSAIDLGLEAFF.

In this sample, this clonotype turned up many times. A single base separates this from a much larger clone, so it may be a read error. The chain uses TRBV6-1 and TRBJ2-6; D remains unclear. V was shortened by 3 bases and J by 0 bases, with 3 bases between the two germline ends. The CDR3 runs 14 residues. Germline CDR1 is MNHNS and CDR2 is SASEGT. CDR3 protein: CASSDTSGANVLTF. CDR3 coding DNA: TGTGCCAGCAGTGACACCTCTGGGGCCAACGTCCTGACTTTC.

This clonotype was picked up a small number of times. Possible read error: a much larger clone is one base away. The V and J genes are TRBV6-5 and TRBJ2-7; D remains unclear. The tail of the sequence fits TRBJ2-5 better, so the J call may be wrong. The germline V gene has CDR1 MNHEY and CDR2 SVGAGI. This CDR3 comprises 16 residues. The CDR3 DNA is TGTGCCAGCAGTTGGAGAGCTGGTGAACCGAGAGAGACCCAGTACTTC. Translation: CASSWRAGEPRETQYF.

This chain links TRBV7-2 with TRBJ2-7; 13 nucleotides align to TRBD2. CDR1 SGHTA and CDR2 FQGNSA come from the germline V gene. The CDR3 covers 17 residues. Trimming took 2 bases from V and 6 from J; bases not matched to a gene: 10. In nucleotides, the CDR3 is TGTGCCAGCAGCTTAAGCGGGGGACTAGCGGGATCTGTCGAGCAGTACTTC. The encoded protein is CASSLSGGLAGSVEQYF.

This chain uses TRBV5-5 with TRBJ1-1; D is unresolved. In germline, CDR1 is SGHKS, CDR2 YYEKEE (reference sequence). CDR3 size: 13 residues. V was pared by 5 bases and J by 8 bases, with 16 bases between. The CDR3 loop is CASSFLGFSEAFF. The DNA for the CDR3 is TGTGCCAGCAGTTTTTTGGGATTCTCAGAAGCTTTCTTT.

Remarks on this clonotype: A much larger clone differs by one base, so this may be a read error. CDR3: CASSQGREKRFF. Written as DNA, the CDR3 is TGTGCCAGCAGCCAAGGACGAGAAAAACGGTTTTTT. The chain employs TRBV3-1 and TRBJ1-4; no definite D call. Germline V gene lookup returns CDR1 LGHDT and CDR2 YNNKEL (reference sequence). This CDR3 has 12 amino acids.

The rearrangement joins TRBV11-3 to TRBJ2-7; tentatively, D is TRBD1 (5 bases). In germline, CDR1 is SGHNT, CDR2 YENEEA. This CDR3 spans 14 amino acids. V was pared by 2 bases and J by 5 bases, with 13 bases between. The CDR3 is CASSLLGRFNEQYF. In DNA form, the CDR3 reads TGTGCCAGCAGCTTATTGGGGCGGTTTAACGAGCAGTACTTC.